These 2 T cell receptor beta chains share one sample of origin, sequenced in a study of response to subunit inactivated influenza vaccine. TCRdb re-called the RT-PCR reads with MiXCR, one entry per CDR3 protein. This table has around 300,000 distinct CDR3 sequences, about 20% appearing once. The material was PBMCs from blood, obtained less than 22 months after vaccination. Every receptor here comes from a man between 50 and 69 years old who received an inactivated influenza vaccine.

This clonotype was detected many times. CDR3 sequence: CASSLGTSADTQYF. The CDR3 DNA follows: TGTGCCAGCAGTTTGGGGACTAGCGCCGATACGCAGTATTTT. The chain joins TRBV28 to TRBJ2-3; 10 bases align to TRBD2. The CDR3 totals 14 residues. The J segment lost 6 bases and the V segment lost 3 bases, leaving 3 bases of the junction unmatched. The V gene's germline CDR1 is MDHEN and CDR2 SYDVKM.

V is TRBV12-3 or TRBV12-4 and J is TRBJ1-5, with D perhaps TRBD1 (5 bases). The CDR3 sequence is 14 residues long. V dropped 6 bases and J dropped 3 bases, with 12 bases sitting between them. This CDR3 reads CASSTQGYNQPQHF. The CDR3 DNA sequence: TGTGCCAGCAGCACTCAGGGATACAATCAGCCCCAGCATTTT.